One sample yielded the 6 T cell receptor beta chains listed below, sequenced in a study of blood T cell repertoires in COVID-19. TCRdb keeps only in-frame clones here, not all; method: immunoSEQ multiplex PCR. The table shows 400,000 or so clones, with roughly 90% occurring only once. The sequenced sample was PBMCs or T cells enriched from blood (not recorded which). These receptors were obtained from a woman aged 40 to 55 with acute COVID-19.

Regarding this clone: Other DNA sequences in the sample encode the same CDR3. The J gene is TRBJ2-2, the V gene TRBV2; no clear D gene. With 2 bases removed from V and 2 bases from J, the gap between germline ends came to 6 bases. The CDR3 is 14 amino acids. Germline CDR1 and CDR2: SNHLY and FYNNEI. CDR3 DNA sequence: TGTGCCAGCAGTGAAACCAGAAACACCGGGGAGCTGTTTTTT. This translates into CASSETRNTGELFF.

The chain is built from TRBV27 and TRBJ1-5; 7 bases align to TRBD1. Germline trimming cut 10 bases from V and 5 bases from J; bases unmatched to any gene: 8. Germline V lookup: CDR1 MNHEY, CDR2 SMNVEV (reference sequence). The CDR3 spans 13 residues. CDR3 sequence: CATSDRAHQPQHF. Written as DNA, the CDR3 is TGTGCCACTTCAGACAGGGCTCATCAGCCCCAGCATTTT.

This clone was seen just once. The V gene is TRBV19, the J gene TRBJ2-7; 7 bases map to TRBD1. Losses at the gene ends were 5 bases for V and 0 bases for J; bases not matched to a gene: 1. The length of the CDR3 is 13 residues. Germline assignment: CDR1 LNHDA and CDR2 SQIVND (reference sequence). The CDR3 region is CASSWDSSYEQYF. The CDR3 bases are TGTGCCAGTAGTTGGGACAGCTCCTACGAGCAGTACTTC.

The genes are TRBV5-1 and TRBJ2-5; a possible D gene is TRBD1 (6 bases). V was trimmed by 6 bases and J by 1 base, leaving 16 bases between them. The CDR3 contains 15 residues. Germline lookup yields CDR1 SGHRS and CDR2 YFSETQ. CDR3 residues: CASIDNPGVQETQYF. CDR3 DNA: TGCGCCAGCATCGACAACCCAGGGGTCCAAGAGACCCAGTACTTC.

This rearrangement joins TRBV19 to TRBJ2-3; D is perhaps TRBD1 (5 bases). Trimming cost V 9 bases and J 2 bases, with 12 bases left between them. CDR1 and CDR2 from the germline V gene are LNHDA and SQIVND (reference sequence). The CDR3 extends over 13 amino acids. CDR3 protein: CASRGQITDTQYF. As DNA, the CDR3 is TGTGCCAGCAGAGGACAAATCACAGATACGCAGTATTTT.

This chain connects TRBV6-5 to TRBJ2-3; TRBD1 aligns across 10 bases. The CDR3 covers 15 residues. Trimming at V came to 6 bases and at J to 4 bases, leaving 7 bases not matched to a gene. Germline-derived CDR1 and CDR2 are MNHEY and SVGAGI. Here the CDR3 DNA reads TGTGCCAGCAGCCCGGGACAGGGGTTTGCAGATACGCAGTATTTT. This codes for CASSPGQGFADTQYF.